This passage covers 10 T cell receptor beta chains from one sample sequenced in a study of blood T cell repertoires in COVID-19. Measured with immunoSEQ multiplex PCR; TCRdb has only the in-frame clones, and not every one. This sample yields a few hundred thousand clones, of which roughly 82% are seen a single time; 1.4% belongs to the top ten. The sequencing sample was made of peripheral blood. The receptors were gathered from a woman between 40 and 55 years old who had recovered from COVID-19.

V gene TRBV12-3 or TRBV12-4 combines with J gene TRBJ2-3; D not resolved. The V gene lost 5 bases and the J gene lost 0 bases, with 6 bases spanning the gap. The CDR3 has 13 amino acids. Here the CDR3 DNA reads TGTGCCAGCAGTAGAGGTAGCACAGATACGCAGTATTTT. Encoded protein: CASSRGSTDTQYF.

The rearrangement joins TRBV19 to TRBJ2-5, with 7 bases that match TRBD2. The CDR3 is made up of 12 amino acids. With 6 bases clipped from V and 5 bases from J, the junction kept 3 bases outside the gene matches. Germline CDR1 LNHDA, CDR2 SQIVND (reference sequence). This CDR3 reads CASSAGRETQYF. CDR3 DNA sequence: TGTGCCAGTAGCGCCGGGAGGGAGACCCAGTACTTC. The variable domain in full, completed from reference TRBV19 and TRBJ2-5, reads DGGITQSPKYLFRKEGQNVTLSCEQNLNHDAMYWYRQDPGQGLRLIYYSQIVNDFQKGDIAEGYSVSREKKESFPLTVTSAQKNPTAFYLCASSAGRETQYFGPGTRLLVL.

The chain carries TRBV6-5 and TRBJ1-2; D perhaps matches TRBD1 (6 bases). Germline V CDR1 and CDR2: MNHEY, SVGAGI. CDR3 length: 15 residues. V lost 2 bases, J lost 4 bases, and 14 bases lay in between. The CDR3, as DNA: TGTGCCAGCAGTTACGGGTCAGGGGAGGGCTATGGCTACACCTTC. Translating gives CASSYGSGEGYGYTF.

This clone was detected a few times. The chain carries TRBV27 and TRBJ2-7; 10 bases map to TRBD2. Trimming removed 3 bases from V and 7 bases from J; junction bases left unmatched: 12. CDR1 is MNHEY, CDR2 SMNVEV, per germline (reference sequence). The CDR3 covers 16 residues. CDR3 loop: CASSFVISGGPGEQYF. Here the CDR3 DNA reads TGTGCCAGCAGTTTCGTCATTAGCGGGGGGCCGGGGGAGCAGTACTTC.

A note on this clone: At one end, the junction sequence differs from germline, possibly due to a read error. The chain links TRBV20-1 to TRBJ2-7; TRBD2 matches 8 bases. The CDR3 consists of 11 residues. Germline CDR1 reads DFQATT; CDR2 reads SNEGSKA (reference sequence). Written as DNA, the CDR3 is TGCAGTGCTAAGGGAGGAGGACTAGCAAGGTTC. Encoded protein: CSAKGGGLARF.

CDR3 DNA: TGTGCCAGCAGATCACTAGGACAGGGACTTTATGGCTACACCTTC. Translation: CASRSLGQGLYGYTF. The chain is built from TRBV28 and TRBJ1-2; 8 bases map to TRBD1. The V and J ends lost 6 bases and 5 bases, in that order; junction bases with no gene match: 11. The CDR3 runs 15 residues. Germline CDR1 reads MDHEN; CDR2 reads SYDVKM.

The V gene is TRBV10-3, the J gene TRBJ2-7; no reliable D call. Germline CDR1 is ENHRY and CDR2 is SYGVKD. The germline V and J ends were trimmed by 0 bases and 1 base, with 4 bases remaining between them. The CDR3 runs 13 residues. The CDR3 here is CAISESPSYEQYF. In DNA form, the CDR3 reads TGTGCCATCAGTGAGTCCCCATCCTACGAGCAGTACTTC.

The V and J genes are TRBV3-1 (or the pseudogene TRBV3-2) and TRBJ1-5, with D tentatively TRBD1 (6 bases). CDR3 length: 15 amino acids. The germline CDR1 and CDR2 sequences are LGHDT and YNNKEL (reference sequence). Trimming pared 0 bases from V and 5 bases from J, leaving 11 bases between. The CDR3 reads CASSQDSRGDQPQHF. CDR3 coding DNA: TGTGCCAGCAGCCAAGATAGCAGGGGAGATCAGCCCCAGCATTTT.

The CDR3 DNA is TGTGCCATCAGGTCCAGGGGCGATGAAAAACTGTTTTTT. As protein: CAIRSRGDEKLFF. This chain joins TRBV10-3 and TRBJ1-4, with D maybe TRBD1 (6 bases). V was pared by 6 bases and J by 6 bases, with 11 bases between. The CDR3 is 13 amino acids. Germline-derived CDR1 and CDR2 are ENHRY and SYGVKD.

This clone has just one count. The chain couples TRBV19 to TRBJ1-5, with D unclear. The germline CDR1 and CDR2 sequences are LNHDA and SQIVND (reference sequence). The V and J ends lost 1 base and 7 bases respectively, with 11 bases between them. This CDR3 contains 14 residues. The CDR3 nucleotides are TGTGCCAGTAGTATAGGGTTGCGAGTCCAGCCCCAGCATTTT. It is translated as CASSIGLRVQPQHF.